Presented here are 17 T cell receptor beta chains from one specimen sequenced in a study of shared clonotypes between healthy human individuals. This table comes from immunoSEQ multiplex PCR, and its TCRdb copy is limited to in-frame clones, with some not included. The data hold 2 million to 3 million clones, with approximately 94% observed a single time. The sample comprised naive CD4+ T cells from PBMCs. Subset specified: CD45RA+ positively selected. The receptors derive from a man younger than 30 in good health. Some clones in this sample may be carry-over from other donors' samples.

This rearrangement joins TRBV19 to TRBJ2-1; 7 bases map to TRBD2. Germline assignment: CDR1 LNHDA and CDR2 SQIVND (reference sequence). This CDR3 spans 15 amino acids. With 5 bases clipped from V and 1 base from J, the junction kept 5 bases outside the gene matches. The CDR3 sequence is CASSDRGSSYNEQFF. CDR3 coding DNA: TGTGCCAGTAGTGATCGCGGGAGTTCCTACAATGAGCAGTTCTTC.

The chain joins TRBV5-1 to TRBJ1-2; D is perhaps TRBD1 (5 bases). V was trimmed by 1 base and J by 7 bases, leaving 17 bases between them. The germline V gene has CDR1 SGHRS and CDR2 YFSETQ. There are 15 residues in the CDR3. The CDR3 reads CASSLTPDITGGYTF. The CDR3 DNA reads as TGCGCCAGCAGCTTGACCCCTGACATCACAGGTGGCTACACCTTC.

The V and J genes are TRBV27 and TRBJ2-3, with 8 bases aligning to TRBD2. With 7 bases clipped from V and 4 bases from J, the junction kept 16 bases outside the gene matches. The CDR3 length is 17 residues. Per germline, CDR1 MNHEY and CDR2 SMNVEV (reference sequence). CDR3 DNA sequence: TGTGCCAGCACCTCCCGCCGGGTCCGGGAGGGCCCAGATACGCAGTATTTT. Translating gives CASTSRRVREGPDTQYF.

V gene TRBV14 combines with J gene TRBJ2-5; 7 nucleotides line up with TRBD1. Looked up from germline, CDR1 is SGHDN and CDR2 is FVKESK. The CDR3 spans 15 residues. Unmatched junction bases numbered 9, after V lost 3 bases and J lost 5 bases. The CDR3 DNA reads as TGTGCCAGCAGCCAGCAGACAGGGTCTTGGGAGACCCAGTACTTC. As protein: CASSQQTGSWETQYF.

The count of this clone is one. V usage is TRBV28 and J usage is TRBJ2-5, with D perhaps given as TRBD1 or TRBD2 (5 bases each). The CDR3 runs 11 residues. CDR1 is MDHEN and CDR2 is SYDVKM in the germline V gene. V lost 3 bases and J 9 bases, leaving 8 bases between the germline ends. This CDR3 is CASSFRGAQYF. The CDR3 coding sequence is TGTGCCAGCAGTTTTCGAGGGGCCCAGTACTTC.

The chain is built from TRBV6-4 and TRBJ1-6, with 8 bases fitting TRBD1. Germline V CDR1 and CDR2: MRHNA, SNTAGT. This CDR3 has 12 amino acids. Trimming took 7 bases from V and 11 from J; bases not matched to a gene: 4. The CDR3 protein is CASTDRVAPLHF. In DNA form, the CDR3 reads TGTGCCAGCACGGACAGGGTGGCACCCCTCCACTTT.

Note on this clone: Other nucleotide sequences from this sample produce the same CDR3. This CDR3 is CASSLGSITDTQYF. The CDR3 DNA is TGCGCCAGCAGCTTGGGATCAATCACAGATACGCAGTATTTT. The chain links TRBV5-1 to TRBJ2-3; D not resolved. V was trimmed by 0 bases and J by 2 bases, leaving 7 bases between them. Per germline, CDR1 SGHRS and CDR2 YFSETQ. The CDR3 is made up of 14 amino acids.

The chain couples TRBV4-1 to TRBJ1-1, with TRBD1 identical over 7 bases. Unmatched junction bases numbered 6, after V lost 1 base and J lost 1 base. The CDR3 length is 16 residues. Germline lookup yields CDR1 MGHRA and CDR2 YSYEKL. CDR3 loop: CASSQGPGTENTEAFF. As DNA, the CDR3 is TGCGCCAGCAGCCAAGGACCCGGGACAGAGAACACTGAAGCTTTCTTT.

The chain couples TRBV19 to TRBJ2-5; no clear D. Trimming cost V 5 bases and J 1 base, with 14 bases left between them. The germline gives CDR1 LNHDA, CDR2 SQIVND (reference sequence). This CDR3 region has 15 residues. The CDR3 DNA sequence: TGTGCCAGTAGTCCCGCCAGGTACAGCCAAGAGACCCAGTACTTC. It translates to CASSPARYSQETQYF.

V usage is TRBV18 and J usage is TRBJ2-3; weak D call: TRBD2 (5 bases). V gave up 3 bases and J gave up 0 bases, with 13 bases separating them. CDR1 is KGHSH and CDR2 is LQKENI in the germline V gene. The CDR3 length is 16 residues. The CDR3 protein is CASSPRAATSTDTQYF. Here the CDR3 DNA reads TGTGCCAGCTCACCGAGGGCGGCCACTAGCACAGATACGCAGTATTTT. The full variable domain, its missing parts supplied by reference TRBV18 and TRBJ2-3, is NAGVMQNPRHLVRRRGQEARLRCSPMKGHSHVYWYRQLPEEGLKFMVYLQKENIIDESGMPKERFSAEFPKEGPSILRIQQVVRGDSAAYFCASSPRAATSTDTQYFGPGTRLTVL.

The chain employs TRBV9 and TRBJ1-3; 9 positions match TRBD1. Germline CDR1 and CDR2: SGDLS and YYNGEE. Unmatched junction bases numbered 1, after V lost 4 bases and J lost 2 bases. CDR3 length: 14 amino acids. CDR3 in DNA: TGTGCCAGCAGCACAGGGGGCACTGGAAACACCATATATTTT. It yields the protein CASSTGGTGNTIYF. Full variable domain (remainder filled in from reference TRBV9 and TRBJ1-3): DSGVTQTPKHLITATGQRVTLRCSPRSGDLSVYWYQQSLDQGLQFLIQYYNGEERAKGNILERFSAQQFPDLHSELNLSSLELGDSALYFCASSTGGTGNTIYFGEGSWLTVV.

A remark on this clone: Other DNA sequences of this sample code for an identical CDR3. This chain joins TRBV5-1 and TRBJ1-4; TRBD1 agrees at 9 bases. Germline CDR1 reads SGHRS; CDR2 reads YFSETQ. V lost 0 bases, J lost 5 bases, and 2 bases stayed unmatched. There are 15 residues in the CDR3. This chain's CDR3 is CASSLVGTGNEKLFF. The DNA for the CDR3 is TGCGCCAGCAGCTTGGTTGGGACAGGGAATGAAAAACTGTTTTTT.

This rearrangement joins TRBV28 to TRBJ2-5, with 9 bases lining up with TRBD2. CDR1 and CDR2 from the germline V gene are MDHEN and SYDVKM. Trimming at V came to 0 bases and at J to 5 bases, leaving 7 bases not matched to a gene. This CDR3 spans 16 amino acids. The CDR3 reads CASSLWGGGRGETQYF. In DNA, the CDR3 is TGTGCCAGCAGTTTATGGGGTGGCGGGAGGGGGGAGACCCAGTACTTC.

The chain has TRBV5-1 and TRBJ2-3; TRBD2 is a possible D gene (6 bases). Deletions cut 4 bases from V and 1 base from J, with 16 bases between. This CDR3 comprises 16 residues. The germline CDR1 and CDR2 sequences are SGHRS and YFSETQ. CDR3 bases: TGCGCCAGCAGCCCGCCTAGAACGGGGGGCACAGATACGCAGTATTTT. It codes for CASSPPRTGGTDTQYF. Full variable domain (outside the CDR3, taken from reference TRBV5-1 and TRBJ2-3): KAGVTQTPRYLIKTRGQQVTLSCSPISGHRSVSWYQQTPGQGLQFLFEYFSETQRNKGNFPGRFSGRQFSNSRSEMNVSTLELGDSALYLCASSPPRTGGTDTQYFGPGTRLTVL.

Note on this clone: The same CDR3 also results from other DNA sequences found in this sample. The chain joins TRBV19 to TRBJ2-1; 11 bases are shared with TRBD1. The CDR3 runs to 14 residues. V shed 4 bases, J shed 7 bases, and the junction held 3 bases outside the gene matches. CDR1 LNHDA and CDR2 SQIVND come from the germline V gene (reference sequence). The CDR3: CASSRDRGVNEQFF. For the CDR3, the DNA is TGTGCCAGTAGTAGGGACAGGGGGGTGAATGAGCAGTTCTTC.

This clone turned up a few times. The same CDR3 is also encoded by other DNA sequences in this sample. The CDR3 reads CASSSRGNQPQHF. The CDR3 nucleotides are TGTGCCAGCAGCTCCAGGGGCAATCAGCCCCAGCATTTT. This rearrangement joins TRBV7-2 to TRBJ1-5, with D perhaps matching TRBD1 (5 bases). The CDR3 is 13 amino acids. CDR1 and CDR2 (germline): SGHTA, FQGNSA. Trimming removed 4 bases from V and 2 bases from J, with 6 bases in between.

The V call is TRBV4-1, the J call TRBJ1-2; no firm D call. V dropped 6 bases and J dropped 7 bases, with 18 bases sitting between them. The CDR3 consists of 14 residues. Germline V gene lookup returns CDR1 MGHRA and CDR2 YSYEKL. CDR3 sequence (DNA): TGCGCCAGCAGTCCCGACGGAGACACGAGTGGCTACACCTTC. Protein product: CASSPDGDTSGYTF.